At least ten counts were recorded for the clone carrying this T cell receptor (beta chain). Its target is unknown. The sample originates from a study of T cells in Graves' hyperthyroidism and ophthalmopathy. About the study: Staff took peripheral blood when the initial diagnosis was made, before any treatment began. General observations from the study: Using 13 V-J features, a model discriminated ophthalmopathy from stable hyperthyroidism. In the blood, most expanded thyroid clonotypes above 0.001 appeared as well.

TCR beta CDR3 sequences were amplified from RNA transcripts. The TCR CDR3 first-round RT-PCR relied on the HTBI primer set. TCRdb recomputed calls from the multiplex PCR reads with MiXCR, one row per CDR3 protein. The repertoire holds a few hundred thousand distinct CDR3 sequences, with around a quarter as singletons. Patients between 18 and 65 years old had hyperthyroidism, newly diagnosed and lasting under 2 months. Germline V lookup: CDR1 MDHEN, CDR2 SYDVKM. Trimming shortened V by 3 bases and J by 3 bases, and 5 bases separated the two germline ends. The CDR3 totals 12 residues. This TCR derives from a middle-aged man with Graves' hyperthyroidism. The material sequenced was blood. V gene TRBV28 combines with J gene TRBJ1-1; D gene uncertain. The CDR3 region is CASSLYHTEAFF. In nucleotides, the CDR3 is TGTGCCAGCAGTTTGTATCACACTGAAGCTTTCTTT.